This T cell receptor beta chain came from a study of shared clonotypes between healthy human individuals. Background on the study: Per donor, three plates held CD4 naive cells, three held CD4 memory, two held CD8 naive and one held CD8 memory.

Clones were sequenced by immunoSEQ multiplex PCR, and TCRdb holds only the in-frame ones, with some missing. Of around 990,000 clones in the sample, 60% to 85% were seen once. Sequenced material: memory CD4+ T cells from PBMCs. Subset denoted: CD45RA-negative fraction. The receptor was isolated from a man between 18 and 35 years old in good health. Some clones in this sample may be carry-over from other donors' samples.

The CDR3 DNA reads TGTGCCAGTAGTAACGACAGGGACAGGGCGAACACCGGGGAGCTGTTTTTT. Protein sequence: CASSNDRDRANTGELFF. V is TRBV19 and J is TRBJ2-2; 9 bases align to TRBD1. CDR1 is LNHDA, CDR2 SQIVND, per germline (reference sequence). This CDR3 is built from 17 residues. V lost 4 bases to trimming and J lost 0 bases; unmatched junction nucleotides: 6.